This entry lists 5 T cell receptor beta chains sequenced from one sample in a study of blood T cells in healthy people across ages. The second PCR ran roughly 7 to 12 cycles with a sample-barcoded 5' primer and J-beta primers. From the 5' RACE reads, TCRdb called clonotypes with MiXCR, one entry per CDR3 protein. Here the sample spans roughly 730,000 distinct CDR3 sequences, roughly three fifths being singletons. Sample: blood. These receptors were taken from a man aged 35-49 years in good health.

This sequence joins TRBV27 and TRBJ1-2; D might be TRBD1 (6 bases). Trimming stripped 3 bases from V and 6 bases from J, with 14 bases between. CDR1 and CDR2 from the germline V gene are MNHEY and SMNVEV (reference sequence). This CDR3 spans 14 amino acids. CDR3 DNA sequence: TGTGCCAGCAGTTTGGTGGGGGGGGCAGATGGCTACACCTTC. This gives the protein CASSLVGGADGYTF.

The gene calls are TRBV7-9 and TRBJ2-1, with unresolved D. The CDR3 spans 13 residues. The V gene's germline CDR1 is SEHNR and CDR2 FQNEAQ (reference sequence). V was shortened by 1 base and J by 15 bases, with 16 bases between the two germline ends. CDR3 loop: CASSLGSPAETFF. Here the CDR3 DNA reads TGTGCCAGCAGCTTAGGCTCACCGGCAGAAACGTTCTTC.

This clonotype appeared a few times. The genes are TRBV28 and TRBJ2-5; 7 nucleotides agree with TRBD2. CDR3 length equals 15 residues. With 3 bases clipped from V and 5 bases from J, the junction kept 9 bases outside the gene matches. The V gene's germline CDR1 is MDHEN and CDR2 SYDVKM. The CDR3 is CASSFKFDGRETQYF. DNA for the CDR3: TGTGCCAGCAGTTTTAAGTTTGACGGGAGGGAGACCCAGTACTTC.

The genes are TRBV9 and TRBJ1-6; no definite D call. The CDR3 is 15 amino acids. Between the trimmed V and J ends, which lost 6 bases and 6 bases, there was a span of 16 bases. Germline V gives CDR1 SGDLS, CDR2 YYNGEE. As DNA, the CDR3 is TGTGCCAGCACCACCGGCTCCGGATCTAATTCACCCCTCCACTTT. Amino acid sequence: CASTTGSGSNSPLHF.

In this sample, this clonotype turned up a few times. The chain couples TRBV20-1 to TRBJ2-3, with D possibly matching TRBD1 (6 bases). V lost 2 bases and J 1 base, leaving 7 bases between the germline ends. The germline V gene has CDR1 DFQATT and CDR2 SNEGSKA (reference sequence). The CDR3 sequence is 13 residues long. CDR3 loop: CSARPGGTDTQYF. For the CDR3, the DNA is TGCAGTGCTAGACCAGGGGGCACAGATACGCAGTATTTT.